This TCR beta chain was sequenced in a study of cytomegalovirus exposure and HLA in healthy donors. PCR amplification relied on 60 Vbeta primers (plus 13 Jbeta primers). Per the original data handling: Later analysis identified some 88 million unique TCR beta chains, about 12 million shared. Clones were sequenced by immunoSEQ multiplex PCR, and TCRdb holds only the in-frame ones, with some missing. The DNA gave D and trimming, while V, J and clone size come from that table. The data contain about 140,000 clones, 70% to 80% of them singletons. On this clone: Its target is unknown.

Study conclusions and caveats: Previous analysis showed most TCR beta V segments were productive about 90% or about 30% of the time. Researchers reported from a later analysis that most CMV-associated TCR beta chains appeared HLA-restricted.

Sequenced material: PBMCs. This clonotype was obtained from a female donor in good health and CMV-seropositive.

The CDR3 region is CASSLYGPGTSGRHSYEQYF. Written as DNA, the CDR3 is TGTGCCAGCAGTTTATACGGTCCCGGGACTAGCGGGAGACACTCCTACGAGCAGTACTTC. The chain links TRBV27 to TRBJ2-7, with 14 bases fitting TRBD2. Germline V CDR1 and CDR2: MNHEY, SMNVEV (reference sequence). The CDR3 contains 20 residues. V trimming: 1 base; J trimming: 0 bases; junction bases outside the gene matches: 11.